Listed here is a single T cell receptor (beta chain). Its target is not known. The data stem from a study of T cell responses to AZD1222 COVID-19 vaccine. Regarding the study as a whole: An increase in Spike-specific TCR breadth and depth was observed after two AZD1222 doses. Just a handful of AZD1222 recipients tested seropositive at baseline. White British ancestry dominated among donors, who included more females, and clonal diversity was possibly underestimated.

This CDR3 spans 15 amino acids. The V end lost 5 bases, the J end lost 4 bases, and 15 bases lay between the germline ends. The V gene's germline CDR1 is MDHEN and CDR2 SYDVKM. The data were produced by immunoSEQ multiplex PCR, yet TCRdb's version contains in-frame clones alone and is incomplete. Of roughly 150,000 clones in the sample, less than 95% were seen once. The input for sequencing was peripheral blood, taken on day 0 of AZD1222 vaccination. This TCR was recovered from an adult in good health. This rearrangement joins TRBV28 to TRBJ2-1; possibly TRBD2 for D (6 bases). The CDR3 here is CASSLLGGSYNEQFF. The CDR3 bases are TGTGCCAGCAGTCTTTTGGGGGGTTCGTACAATGAGCAGTTCTTC.